These T cell receptor beta chains were read from a single sample in a study of stem cell transplantation in POMP-related autoinflammatory disease. TCRdb's table, derived via immunoSEQ multiplex PCR, lists solely in-frame clones and lacks some. This table has roughly 70,000 clones, approximately 91% appearing once. The material sequenced was CD4+ T cells from PBMCs, taken after stem cell transplantation. The origin of the receptors is a human patient with POMP-related autoinflammation and immune dysregulation (PRAID). The graft donor may be the source of some T cells. The CDR3 runs from the conserved cysteine through the conserved F or W. The D gene is left open where the match is weak. Not every row has a clone size; where given, it reads once, few, many or a size class.

.,TRBV12-3/TRBV12-4,.,TRBJ1-5,CASSFTPYQPQHF,TGTGCCAGCAGTTTTACACCGTATCAGCCCCAGCATTTT
.,TRBV5-6,.,TRBJ2-2,CASSRGTGAGELFF,TGTGCCAGCAGCCGGGGAACGGGTGCCGGGGAGCTGTTTTTT
.,TRBV19,.,TRBJ1-2,CASSMPNYGYTF,TGTGCCAGTAGTATGCCCAACTATGGCTACACCTTC
.,TRBV5-4,.,TRBJ1-1,CASSLSPTNTEAFF,TGTGCCAGCAGCTTGAGTCCGACGAACACTGAAGCTTTCTTT
.,TRBV6-1,TRBD1,TRBJ1-3,CASSDRGLGNTIYF,TGTGCCAGCAGTGACAGGGGGCTCGGAAACACCATATATTTT
.,TRBV2,.,TRBJ2-2,CASSEQEGDTGELFF,TGTGCCAGCAGTGAACAAGAAGGGGACACCGGGGAGCTGTTTTTT
.,TRBV11-1,TRBD1,TRBJ2-1,CASSHEPGQAPFF,TGTGCCAGCAGCCACGAACCGGGACAGGCTCCGTTCTTC
.,TRBV19,TRBD1,TRBJ2-5,CASCRDSQETQYF,TGTGCCAGTTGCCGGGACAGCCAAGAGACCCAGTACTTC
.,TRBV18,.,TRBJ2-2,CASSPNLRADGELFF,TGTGCCAGCTCACCAAATCTCAGGGCCGACGGGGAGCTGTTTTTT
.,TRBV28,.,TRBJ1-2,CASSKYGYTF,TGTGCCAGCTCAAAGTATGGCTACACCTTC
.,TRBV24-1,.,TRBJ2-1,CATSAYNEQFF,TGTGCCACCAGTGCCTACAATGAGCAGTTCTTC
once,TRBV28,.,TRBJ2-1,CASSETGTNYNEQFF,TGTGCCAGCAGTGAAACCGGGACAAATTACAATGAGCAGTTCTTC
few,TRBV19,.,TRBJ1-1,CASSRGQTNTEAFF,TGTGCCAGTAGTCGAGGACAGACGAACACTGAAGCTTTCTTT
.,TRBV5-5,.,TRBJ1-5,CASSLLGDSNQPQHF,TGTGCCAGCAGCTTGTTGGGGGACAGCAATCAGCCCCAGCATTTT
.,TRBV6-6,TRBD1,TRBJ1-2,CASSYPLTGENGYTF,TGTGCCAGCAGTTACCCGTTGACAGGGGAGAATGGCTACACCTTC
.,TRBV19,.,TRBJ1-1,CASSIGTENTEAFF,TGTGCCAGTAGTATAGGGACGGAGAACACTGAAGCTTTCTTT
.,TRBV5-4,TRBD2,TRBJ2-2,CASSGLAGGLNTGELFF,TGTGCCAGCAGCGGACTAGCGGGGGGGCTTAACACCGGGGAGCTGTTTTTT
once,TRBV18,TRBD2,TRBJ2-2,CASSPQLAGDTGELFF,TGTGCCAGCTCACCCCAACTAGCGGGGGACACCGGGGAGCTGTTTTTT
.,TRBV10-3,.,TRBJ2-7,CAIWWGTFSSYEQYF,TGTGCCATTTGGTGGGGGACTTTCAGCTCCTACGAGCAGTACTTC
few,TRBV2,.,TRBJ1-4,CASSQGRYNEKLFF,TGTGCCAGCAGCCAGGGACGATATAATGAAAAACTGTTTTTT
.,TRBV4-1,.,TRBJ2-4,CASSHQPQGSKNIQYF,TGCGCCAGCAGCCATCAACCTCAGGGGTCCAAAAACATTCAGTACTTC
.,TRBV28,.,TRBJ2-5,CATQGSWETQYF,TGTGCCACCCAGGGGAGCTGGGAGACCCAGTACTTC
.,TRBV4-1,.,TRBJ1-6,CASSQDPQGSVSPLHF,TGCGCCAGCAGCCAAGATCCACAGGGAAGCGTTTCACCCCTCCACTTT
once,TRBV5-4,.,TRBJ1-1,CASSFDGSNTEAFF,TGTGCCAGCAGCTTTGACGGGAGCAACACTGAAGCTTTCTTT
.,TRBV4-2,.,TRBJ2-1,CASSQELVTYNEQFF,TGTGCCAGCAGCCAAGAACTAGTAACCTACAATGAGCAGTTCTTC
.,TRBV19,.,TRBJ2-3,CASNQAASTDTQYF,TGTGCCAGTAACCAGGCCGCCAGCACAGATACGCAGTATTTT
.,TRBV5-1,.,TRBJ1-1,CASSYEEAKNTEAFF,TGCGCCAGCAGCTATGAGGAGGCCAAGAACACTGAAGCTTTCTTT
.,TRBV5-4,TRBD2,TRBJ2-5,CASSTSGGGETQYF,TGTGCCAGCTCGACTAGCGGGGGAGGAGAGACCCAGTACTTC
.,TRBV24-1,.,TRBJ2-3,CATSDPLDTQYF,TGTGCCACCAGTGATCCCCTAGATACGCAGTATTTT
.,TRBV24-1,TRBD1,TRBJ2-1,CATSARDRGRYNEQFF,TGTGCCACCAGTGCCCGGGACAGGGGTCGATACAATGAGCAGTTCTTC
.,TRBV5-1,.,TRBJ1-3,CASSSTTGPSSGNTIYF,TGCGCCAGCAGCTCTACGACAGGACCGAGCTCTGGAAACACCATATATTTT
.,TRBV4-1,TRBD1,TRBJ2-7,CASSQEGGLGQGGGYEQYF,TGCGCCAGCAGCCAAGAGGGCGGGCTTGGACAGGGCGGAGGATACGAGCAGTACTTC
.,TRBV7-9,TRBD2,TRBJ2-3,CASTFPRESVDTQYF,TGTGCCAGCACCTTTCCGCGGGAGTCTGTAGATACGCAGTATTTT
.,TRBV18,TRBD2,TRBJ2-7,CASSRRASSGGTYEQYF,TGTGCCAGCTCACGACGGGCGAGCAGCGGGGGGACCTACGAGCAGTACTTC
.,TRBV5-1,TRBD1,TRBJ1-2,CASSSDGQGGNYGYTF,TGCGCCAGCAGCTCGGATGGACAGGGAGGTAACTATGGCTACACCTTC
.,TRBV2,TRBD2,TRBJ2-2,CASKRWTSGRETGELFF,TGTGCCAGCAAGCGGTGGACTAGCGGGAGGGAGACCGGGGAGCTGTTTTTT
once,TRBV14,.,TRBJ1-2,CASSKQPIYGYTF,TGTGCCAGCAGCAAACAGCCTATCTATGGCTACACCTTC
.,TRBV28,TRBD1,TRBJ1-2,CASTTPGQGAGGYTF,TGTGCCAGCACCACACCGGGACAGGGGGCGGGTGGCTACACCTTC
once,TRBV5-1,TRBD1,TRBJ1-5,CASSLGTGMGNQPQHF,TGCGCCAGCAGCTTGGGGACAGGGATGGGCAATCAGCCCCAGCATTTT
once,TRBV27,.,TRBJ2-7,CASSFVGESSYEQYF,TGTGCCAGCAGTTTTGTGGGGGAATCGTCCTACGAGCAGTACTTC
.,TRBV10-3,TRBD2,TRBJ2-7,CAISEAAGEGEQYF,TGTGCCATCAGTGAAGCGGCGGGAGAGGGCGAGCAGTACTTC